This is a list of T cell receptor beta chains from one sample in a study of T cells after posttransplantation cyclophosphamide. Libraries were prepared by immunoSEQ multiplex PCR; TCRdb keeps only in-frame clonotypes and omits some of them. This table has about 47,000 clones, roughly nine tenths appearing once. Sequenced material: PBMCs. The receptors come from a woman in her forties or fifties in good health and a related stem cell transplant donor. Both conserved end residues are part of each CDR3. Each record gives: D gene, J gene, clone size, V gene, CDR3 DNA, CDR3 protein. The D gene is left open where the match is weak. Not all rows give a size; the values are once, few, many and, for expanded clones, a class.

d_call: -
j_call: TRBJ2-3
clone_size: -
v_call: TRBV20-1
cdr3_nt: TGCAGTGCGGAACAGGGTAATACGCAGTATTTT
cdr3_aa: CSAEQGNTQYF

d_call: TRBD1
j_call: TRBJ1-6
clone_size: -
v_call: TRBV6-6
cdr3_nt: TGTGCCAGCAGTTATACAGGGGGAAGGGATAATTCACCCCTCCACTTT
cdr3_aa: CASSYTGGRDNSPLHF

d_call: -
j_call: TRBJ1-2
clone_size: -
v_call: TRBV18
cdr3_nt: TGTGCCAGCTCCATGGAGGGAAATGGCTACACCTTC
cdr3_aa: CASSMEGNGYTF

d_call: -
j_call: TRBJ1-1
clone_size: once
v_call: TRBV6-6
cdr3_nt: TGTGCCAGCAGCCTACCCGGGACACCGCGCCCGAGGATCTTT
cdr3_aa: CASSLPGTPRPRIF

d_call: -
j_call: TRBJ2-2
clone_size: -
v_call: TRBV6-6
cdr3_nt: TGTGCCAGCAGTTACGACAGTGACGGGGAGCTGTTTTTT
cdr3_aa: CASSYDSDGELFF

d_call: TRBD1
j_call: TRBJ1-2
clone_size: -
v_call: TRBV19
cdr3_nt: TGTGCCAGTAGGCTCACAGAGGGGGCCTATGGCTACACCTTC
cdr3_aa: CASRLTEGAYGYTF

d_call: TRBD2
j_call: TRBJ2-5
clone_size: once
v_call: TRBV7-7
cdr3_nt: TGTGCTAGCAGCTTAGCGTTACTAGCGGGAAGGGAGACCCAGTACTTC
cdr3_aa: CASSLALLAGRETQYF

d_call: -
j_call: TRBJ2-7
clone_size: -
v_call: TRBV29-1
cdr3_nt: TGCAGCGTCAGTCTGACAGAGATCTACGAGCAGTACTTC
cdr3_aa: CSVSLTEIYEQYF

d_call: -
j_call: TRBJ1-5
clone_size: few
v_call: TRBV6-1
cdr3_nt: TGTGCCAGCTCCCAGGGCTGGGGAAAAAATCAGCCCCAGCATTTT
cdr3_aa: CASSQGWGKNQPQHF

d_call: -
j_call: TRBJ2-2
clone_size: few
v_call: TRBV6-1
cdr3_nt: TGTGCCAGCAGTGAAGGCCCTAGCACCGGGGAGCTGTTTTTT
cdr3_aa: CASSEGPSTGELFF

d_call: -
j_call: TRBJ1-1
clone_size: once
v_call: TRBV7-9
cdr3_nt: TGTGCCAGCAGCCCTGGCAGGGAAATTAGCACTGAAGCTTTCTTT
cdr3_aa: CASSPGREISTEAFF

d_call: TRBD2
j_call: TRBJ2-1
clone_size: -
v_call: TRBV14
cdr3_nt: TGTGCCAGCAACCCCCTAGCGGGAGGGGGCAATGAGCAGTTCTTC
cdr3_aa: CASNPLAGGGNEQFF

d_call: -
j_call: TRBJ1-5
clone_size: -
v_call: TRBV5-6
cdr3_nt: TGTGCCAGCAGCTTTGGCAATTCGGGGTATCAGCCCCAGCATTTT
cdr3_aa: CASSFGNSGYQPQHF

d_call: TRBD2
j_call: TRBJ2-1
clone_size: -
v_call: TRBV9
cdr3_nt: TGTGCCAGCAGCCCAAGCCCCGGACTAGCGGCCTACAATGAGCAGTTCTTC
cdr3_aa: CASSPSPGLAAYNEQFF

d_call: -
j_call: TRBJ2-6
clone_size: -
v_call: TRBV5-1
cdr3_nt: TGCGCCAGCAGCTTGGCGGAGGTCTGGGGCTCTGGGGCCAACGTCCTGACTTTC
cdr3_aa: CASSLAEVWGSGANVLTF

d_call: -
j_call: TRBJ2-6
clone_size: -
v_call: TRBV5-6
cdr3_nt: TGTGCCAGCAGCCCACTGCCTTTCGGGGCCAACGTCCTGACTTTC
cdr3_aa: CASSPLPFGANVLTF

d_call: TRBD1
j_call: TRBJ1-2
clone_size: -
v_call: TRBV7-9
cdr3_nt: TGTGCCAGCAGCTCAGAGGGACAGTTATACTATGGCTACACCTTC
cdr3_aa: CASSSEGQLYYGYTF

d_call: -
j_call: TRBJ1-1
clone_size: -
v_call: TRBV4-1
cdr3_nt: TGCGCCAGCAGCCAAGTGGAGGGGAACACTGAAGCTTTCTTT
cdr3_aa: CASSQVEGNTEAFF

d_call: -
j_call: TRBJ2-1
clone_size: -
v_call: TRBV7-2
cdr3_nt: TGTGCCAGCAGCTTAGCGATGAGCTCCTACAATGAGCAGTTCTTC
cdr3_aa: CASSLAMSSYNEQFF

d_call: -
j_call: TRBJ1-2
clone_size: -
v_call: TRBV19
cdr3_nt: TGTGCCAGTAGTTCGTCTACAGGTGTCCTCAACTATGGCTACACCTTC
cdr3_aa: CASSSSTGVLNYGYTF

d_call: TRBD2
j_call: TRBJ2-1
clone_size: -
v_call: TRBV5-4
cdr3_nt: TGTGCCAGCAGCTTGGGGGCGAGCGGGGGGTGGGGCTCCTACAATGAGCAGTTCTTC
cdr3_aa: CASSLGASGGWGSYNEQFF

d_call: -
j_call: TRBJ2-7
clone_size: -
v_call: TRBV6-1
cdr3_nt: TGTGCCAGCAGAGGACAGCCTGGTTCCTACGAGCAGTACTTC
cdr3_aa: CASRGQPGSYEQYF

d_call: TRBD2
j_call: TRBJ2-7
clone_size: -
v_call: TRBV18
cdr3_nt: TGTGCCAGCTCAGAGACTAGCGGGGGACATCTCTACGAGCAGTACTTC
cdr3_aa: CASSETSGGHLYEQYF

d_call: -
j_call: TRBJ1-2
clone_size: once
v_call: TRBV5-4
cdr3_nt: TGTGCCAGCAGCTTGGAACCAGAGGATGGCTACACCTTC
cdr3_aa: CASSLEPEDGYTF

d_call: TRBD1
j_call: TRBJ1-3
clone_size: -
v_call: TRBV6-1
cdr3_nt: TGTGCCAGCAGTGAGGGGCCTACAGGGGTTGGTGGAAACACCATATATTTT
cdr3_aa: CASSEGPTGVGGNTIYF

d_call: TRBD1
j_call: TRBJ1-5
clone_size: -
v_call: TRBV27
cdr3_nt: TGTGCCAGCAGTACATCAGGGGGCACAAATCAGCCCCAGCATTTT
cdr3_aa: CASSTSGGTNQPQHF

d_call: -
j_call: TRBJ2-5
clone_size: -
v_call: TRBV5-1
cdr3_nt: TGCGCCAGCAGCTTGGCCGCGGTGAGGGAGCAGTACTTC
cdr3_aa: CASSLAAVREQYF

d_call: -
j_call: TRBJ1-1
clone_size: -
v_call: TRBV12-5
cdr3_nt: TGTGCTAGTGCCTTAGCTGTGAACACTGAAGCTTTCTTT
cdr3_aa: CASALAVNTEAFF

d_call: TRBD1
j_call: TRBJ2-2
clone_size: -
v_call: TRBV19
cdr3_nt: TGTGCCAGTAGTATAGAGGGACAGGGAGGCGCCGGGGAGCTGTTTTTT
cdr3_aa: CASSIEGQGGAGELFF

d_call: TRBD2
j_call: TRBJ2-3
clone_size: -
v_call: TRBV12-5
cdr3_nt: TGTGCTAGTGGTTTAAGAGCGGGGGGGCTCCGAGATACGCAGTATTTT
cdr3_aa: CASGLRAGGLRDTQYF

d_call: TRBD2
j_call: TRBJ2-7
clone_size: once
v_call: TRBV19
cdr3_nt: TGTGCCAGTAGTGGCACTAGCGGGGGGCTAGTGTACGAGCAGTACTTC
cdr3_aa: CASSGTSGGLVYEQYF

d_call: TRBD2
j_call: TRBJ2-1
clone_size: -
v_call: TRBV5-1
cdr3_nt: TGCGCCAGCAGCTTGCGGACTAGCGGGGCCTATGAGCAGCTCTTC
cdr3_aa: CASSLRTSGAYEQLF

d_call: -
j_call: TRBJ1-3
clone_size: -
v_call: TRBV19
cdr3_nt: TGTGCCAGTACCCCCGGGTCGGCTGGAAACACCATATATTTT
cdr3_aa: CASTPGSAGNTIYF

d_call: TRBD1
j_call: TRBJ2-2
clone_size: -
v_call: TRBV19
cdr3_nt: TGTGCCAGTAGAACAGGGGGCGCGGGCACCGGGGAGCTGTTTTTT
cdr3_aa: CASRTGGAGTGELFF

d_call: -
j_call: TRBJ1-5
clone_size: -
v_call: TRBV19
cdr3_nt: TGTGCCAGTAATCATCCGGCGGATAGCAATCAGCCCCAGCATTTT
cdr3_aa: CASNHPADSNQPQHF

d_call: TRBD2
j_call: TRBJ2-7
clone_size: -
v_call: TRBV7-9
cdr3_nt: TGTGCCGCGGGTCGGGGGGGCTCCTACGAGCAGTACTTC
cdr3_aa: CAAGRGGSYEQYF

d_call: TRBD2
j_call: TRBJ2-7
clone_size: -
v_call: TRBV11-2
cdr3_nt: TGTGCCAGCAGCTTTGCGGGAGGGCCCTACGAGCAGTACTTC
cdr3_aa: CASSFAGGPYEQYF

d_call: TRBD2
j_call: TRBJ2-3
clone_size: -
v_call: TRBV7-3
cdr3_nt: TGTGCCAGCAGCTCCAGACTAGCGGGAGGGATAGATACGCAGTATTTT
cdr3_aa: CASSSRLAGGIDTQYF

d_call: TRBD2
j_call: TRBJ2-7
clone_size: -
v_call: TRBV28
cdr3_nt: TGTGCCAGCAGGGGGGAGGGACTTCCCTACGAGCAGTACTTC
cdr3_aa: CASRGEGLPYEQYF

d_call: -
j_call: TRBJ1-5
clone_size: once
v_call: TRBV2
cdr3_nt: TGTGCCAGCAGTGAAGCGCGTACCGATAGCAATCAGCCCCAGCATTTT
cdr3_aa: CASSEARTDSNQPQHF

d_call: -
j_call: TRBJ2-3
clone_size: -
v_call: TRBV5-4
cdr3_nt: TGTGCCAGCAGCTTGTACAGGAGCACAGATACGCAGTATTTT
cdr3_aa: CASSLYRSTDTQYF

d_call: -
j_call: TRBJ2-7
clone_size: -
v_call: TRBV6-1
cdr3_nt: TGTGCCAGCAGTGAAAGTGGGTCCCCAGGAGAGCAGTACTTC
cdr3_aa: CASSESGSPGEQYF

d_call: TRBD2
j_call: TRBJ2-7
clone_size: -
v_call: TRBV11-2
cdr3_nt: TGTGCCAGCAGCCTCACTAGCGGTGCATACGAGCAGTACTTC
cdr3_aa: CASSLTSGAYEQYF

d_call: TRBD1
j_call: TRBJ2-7
clone_size: few
v_call: TRBV7-6
cdr3_nt: TGTGCCAGCAGCTTGGGACAGGGCGCCTACGAGCAGTACTTC
cdr3_aa: CASSLGQGAYEQYF

d_call: -
j_call: TRBJ2-1
clone_size: -
v_call: TRBV4-1
cdr3_nt: TGCGCCAGCAGCCAAGTCAATAGCTTTAACGAGCAGTTCTTC
cdr3_aa: CASSQVNSFNEQFF

d_call: -
j_call: TRBJ1-2
clone_size: -
v_call: TRBV15
cdr3_nt: TGTGCCACCAGCAGAGTGGGCCATGGCTACACCTTC
cdr3_aa: CATSRVGHGYTF

d_call: TRBD2
j_call: TRBJ2-7
clone_size: once
v_call: TRBV11-3
cdr3_nt: TGTGCCAGCAGCCAGGGAGGGCGGGAGAGGGGCGAGCAGTACTTC
cdr3_aa: CASSQGGRERGEQYF

d_call: -
j_call: TRBJ1-5
clone_size: -
v_call: TRBV19
cdr3_nt: TGTGCCAGTAGTATAACAGGGTCAAGCAATCAGCCCCAGCATTTT
cdr3_aa: CASSITGSSNQPQHF

d_call: -
j_call: TRBJ1-4
clone_size: -
v_call: TRBV5-4
cdr3_nt: TGTGCCAGCAGCGGGGGCCCAGCTGAAAAACTGTTTTTT
cdr3_aa: CASSGGPAEKLFF

d_call: TRBD1
j_call: TRBJ1-4
clone_size: -
v_call: TRBV19
cdr3_nt: TGTGCCAGTAGTACTTCCCGACAGGGGGATGAAAAACTGTTTTTT
cdr3_aa: CASSTSRQGDEKLFF

d_call: -
j_call: TRBJ1-5
clone_size: once
v_call: TRBV18
cdr3_nt: TGTGCCAGCTCACAGGGCGGGGCGAGCAATCAGCCCCAGCATTTT
cdr3_aa: CASSQGGASNQPQHF

d_call: TRBD2
j_call: TRBJ2-7
clone_size: -
v_call: TRBV7-2
cdr3_nt: TGTGCCAGCAGCTCCCGCCAATTAGCGGGGGCCGGCTACGAGCAGTACTTC
cdr3_aa: CASSSRQLAGAGYEQYF

d_call: -
j_call: TRBJ2-7
clone_size: once
v_call: TRBV6-5
cdr3_nt: TGTGCCAGCAGGCGGCAGGGATACGAGCAGTACTTC
cdr3_aa: CASRRQGYEQYF

d_call: TRBD2
j_call: TRBJ2-5
clone_size: -
v_call: TRBV5-1
cdr3_nt: TGCGCCAGCAGCTCATTAGCGGGAGGGGACCAAGAGACCCAGTACTTC
cdr3_aa: CASSSLAGGDQETQYF